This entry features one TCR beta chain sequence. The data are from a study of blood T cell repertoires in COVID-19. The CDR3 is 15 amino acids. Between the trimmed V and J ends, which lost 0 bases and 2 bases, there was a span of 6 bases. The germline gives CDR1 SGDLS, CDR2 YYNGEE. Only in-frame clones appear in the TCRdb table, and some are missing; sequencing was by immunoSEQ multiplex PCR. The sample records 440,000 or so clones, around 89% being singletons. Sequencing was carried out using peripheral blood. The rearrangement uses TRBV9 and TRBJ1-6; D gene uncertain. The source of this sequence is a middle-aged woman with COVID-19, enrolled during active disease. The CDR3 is CASSVGGTYNSPLHF. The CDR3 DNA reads TGTGCCAGCAGCGTAGGAGGGACCTATAATTCACCCCTCCACTTT.